The 4 T cell receptor beta chains in this list originate from one sample, sequenced in a study of blood T cell repertoires in COVID-19. The table came from immunoSEQ multiplex PCR; TCRdb's copy has only in-frame clones and leaves some out. The data contain under 350,000 clones, 83% of them singletons. Source material: peripheral blood. Receptor source: a woman between 50 and 59 years old who had recovered from COVID-19.

The chain recombines TRBV24-1 with TRBJ1-1; D ambiguous. The germline CDR1 and CDR2 sequences are KGHDR and SFDVKD. Trimming shortened V by 3 bases and J by 5 bases, and 6 bases separated the two germline ends. There are 12 residues in the CDR3. DNA of the CDR3: TGTGCCACCAGTGATGGCGGGACTGAAGCTTTCTTT. Translating it yields CATSDGGTEAFF.

For this clone: The same CDR3 can be traced to other DNA sequences in this sample. This sequence joins TRBV4-2 and TRBJ2-2; 10 bases are a match to TRBD2. Per the germline V gene, CDR1 is LGHNA and CDR2 is YNFKEQ. The CDR3 is made up of 15 amino acids. V lost 0 bases and J lost 6; bases outside the gene matches: 1. The CDR3 here is CASSQESGGAGELFF. Written as DNA, the CDR3 is TGTGCCAGCAGCCAAGAGAGCGGGGGGGCCGGGGAGCTGTTTTTT.

This rearrangement joins TRBV9 to TRBJ1-5, with D maybe TRBD1 (6 bases). CDR1 is SGDLS, CDR2 YYNGEE, per germline. This CDR3 region has 13 residues. Trimming cost V 1 base and J 13 bases, with 15 bases left between them. The CDR3 here is CASSVTAGGQQHF. CDR3 DNA: TGTGCCAGCAGCGTAACTGCTGGGGGACAACAGCATTTT.

The genes are TRBV11-2 and TRBJ2-3; 8 nucleotides agree with TRBD2. The CDR3 has 17 residues. Trimming at V came to 7 bases and at J to 0 bases, leaving 12 bases not matched to a gene. The germline CDR1 and CDR2 sequences are SGHAT and FQNNGV. As DNA, the CDR3 is TGTGCCAGCAAATCCGGGCGGGGGGCGACTAGCACAGATACGCAGTATTTT. Translating it yields CASKSGRGATSTDTQYF.